This T cell receptor beta chain comes out of a study of radiotherapy plus CTLA-4 blockade in lung cancer. Findings and limits, study-wide: Following radiotherapy plus ipilimumab, tumor-derived TCR clones expanded in the blood.

A note on this clone: Antigen unknown.

Clones were read by immunoSEQ multiplex PCR, and TCRdb kept only the in-frame ones, dropping some. This table has around 63,000 clones, around 77% appearing once. This sequence was found in a human donor with non-small cell lung cancer whose response to radiotherapy plus ipilimumab could not be evaluated. Some clones in this sample may be carry-over from other donors' samples. The starting material was peripheral blood, obtained from a patient treated with radiotherapy plus ipilimumab.

The CDR3 nucleotides are TGTGCCAGCAGCCCTAGGGCACCGCGGGGGGAGACCCAGTACTTC. The encoded protein is CASSPRAPRGETQYF. The chain combines TRBV11-2 with TRBJ2-5, with 7 bases matching TRBD2. Trimming removed 5 bases from V and 5 bases from J; junction bases left unmatched: 11. Germline values: CDR1 SGHAT, CDR2 FQNNGV. This CDR3 contains 15 residues.